Each of the 23 T cell receptor beta chains below was sequenced from the same sample in a study of shared clonotypes between healthy human individuals. The data were produced by immunoSEQ multiplex PCR, yet TCRdb's version contains in-frame clones alone and is incomplete. This table holds hundreds of thousands of clones, 95% to 97% found once. Sequences were obtained from naive CD4+ T cells sorted from blood. Indicated subset: CD45RA+ positively selected. These TCRs come from a woman in her twenties or thirties in good health.

The rearrangement joins TRBV4-1 to TRBJ2-1, with TRBD2 matching 8 bases. CDR3 length: 17 amino acids. With 2 bases clipped from V and 0 bases from J, the junction kept 6 bases outside the gene matches. CDR1 is MGHRA, CDR2 YSYEKL, per germline. The CDR3 region has the DNA TGCGCCAGCAGCCAAAATCCCGGGACTAGCTCCTACAATGAGCAGTTCTTC. Encoded protein: CASSQNPGTSSYNEQFF.

The CDR3 region is CASSFSSARSSYEQYF. CDR3 DNA sequence: TGTGCCAGCAGTTTCAGCTCGGCACGGAGCTCCTACGAGCAGTACTTC. This chain joins TRBV28 and TRBJ2-7; no reliable D call. This CDR3 has 16 amino acids. The germline V and J ends were trimmed by 3 bases and 0 bases, with 15 bases remaining between them. CDR1 is MDHEN, CDR2 SYDVKM, per germline.

DNA of the CDR3: TGTGCCAGCAGAGAGACAGTTTATCACATTCAGTACTTC. It yields the protein CASRETVYHIQYF. The V call is TRBV6-5, the J call TRBJ2-4; D is possibly TRBD1 (5 bases). Trimming removed 6 bases from V and 8 bases from J, with 14 bases in between. The germline CDR1 and CDR2 sequences are MNHEY and SVGAGI. The CDR3 is made up of 13 amino acids.

Remarks on this clone: Different DNA sequences within this sample yield the same CDR3. The chain employs TRBV6-5 and TRBJ2-3; D is uncertain. The ends were cut back, 8 bases at V and 6 bases at J, with 9 bases in the middle. The CDR3 length is 11 residues. The V gene's germline CDR1 is MNHEY and CDR2 SVGAGI. CDR3 region: CASRRGDTQYF. CDR3 DNA: TGTGCCAGCCGACGTGGGGATACGCAGTATTTT.

The rearrangement uses TRBV2 and TRBJ2-7; a possible D gene is TRBD1 (5 bases). The CDR3 has 14 residues. Germline V lookup: CDR1 SNHLY, CDR2 FYNNEI. V lost 3 bases and J 3 bases, leaving 12 bases between the germline ends. In nucleotides, the CDR3 is TGTGCCAGCAGTGATGGGGCAGCGTACTACGAGCAGTACTTC. Translated: CASSDGAAYYEQYF.

The rearrangement uses TRBV18 and TRBJ1-1; tentatively, D is TRBD1 (5 bases). CDR1 KGHSH and CDR2 LQKENI come from the germline V gene. Trimming took off 6 bases at V and 7 bases at J, with 12 bases between the two ends. The CDR3 is 12 residues long. This chain's CDR3 is CASSLLGGEAFF. The CDR3 region has the DNA TGTGCCAGCTCCCTCCTCGGGGGTGAAGCTTTCTTT.

The chain combines TRBV28 with TRBJ2-7, with 9 bases matching TRBD1. The CDR3 runs to 16 residues. The ends lost 4 bases at V and 3 bases at J; junction bases unmatched: 10. Germline loops: CDR1 MDHEN, CDR2 SYDVKM. In nucleotides, the CDR3 is TGTGCCAGCAGTTCCAACCGGGACAGGGTGAACTACGAGCAGTACTTC. Amino acid sequence: CASSSNRDRVNYEQYF.

This chain connects TRBV28 to TRBJ2-7; the D is unclear. The CDR3 sequence is 14 residues long. V lost 6 bases, J lost 2 bases, and 14 bases lay in between. Germline values: CDR1 MDHEN, CDR2 SYDVKM. CDR3 DNA: TGTGCCAGCAGCCAGTTCCTCGGTACCTACGAGCAGTACTTC. Its protein product is CASSQFLGTYEQYF.

The V and J genes are TRBV18 and TRBJ1-4; D ambiguous. The ends were cut back, 2 bases at V and 8 bases at J, with 15 bases in the middle. Germline V gives CDR1 KGHSH, CDR2 LQKENI. The CDR3 consists of 15 residues. The CDR3 DNA reads TGTGCCAGCTCACCAATTAAGCACCGTGCAGAAAAACTGTTTTTT. It is translated as CASSPIKHRAEKLFF. Drawing the rest from reference TRBV18 and TRBJ1-4, the complete variable domain is NAGVMQNPRHLVRRRGQEARLRCSPMKGHSHVYWYRQLPEEGLKFMVYLQKENIIDESGMPKERFSAEFPKEGPSILRIQQVVRGDSAAYFCASSPIKHRAEKLFFGSGTQLSVL.

V usage is TRBV28 and J usage is TRBJ1-5; maybe TRBD1 (5 bases). The V end lost 2 bases, the J end lost 3 bases, and 14 bases lay between the germline ends. The CDR3 contains 16 residues. Germline CDR1 is MDHEN and CDR2 is SYDVKM. DNA for the CDR3: TGTGCCAGCAGTTTAAAAGGGATCAGGGCCAATCAGCCCCAGCATTTT. Amino acid sequence: CASSLKGIRANQPQHF.

The J gene is TRBJ2-7, the V gene TRBV5-1; D is unresolved. Looked up from germline, CDR1 is SGHRS and CDR2 is YFSETQ. The CDR3 contains 11 residues. Trimming took 4 bases from V and 5 from J, leaving 7 bases between them. The CDR3 loop is CASSSQNEQYF. CDR3 nucleotides: TGCGCCAGCAGCAGCCAGAACGAGCAGTACTTC.

J is TRBJ2-3 and V is TRBV27, with D possibly TRBD2 on 6 matching bases. The CDR3 has 14 amino acids. Germline-derived CDR1 and CDR2 are MNHEY and SMNVEV (reference sequence). V was cut by 8 bases and J by 2 bases, with 14 bases left in between. CDR3: CASRMTDYTDTQYF. In DNA form, the CDR3 reads TGTGCCAGCCGCATGACGGACTACACAGATACGCAGTATTTT.

The chain recombines TRBV5-1 with TRBJ2-7; 7 positions match TRBD1. The CDR3 is 13 residues long. After removal of 3 bases from V and 3 bases from J, the junction contained 3 bases not matched to a gene. Germline CDR1 reads SGHRS; CDR2 reads YFSETQ. The CDR3 here is CASSSGQYYEQYF. The CDR3, as DNA: TGCGCCAGCAGCTCGGGACAGTACTACGAGCAGTACTTC.

V and J are TRBV5-6 and TRBJ2-1, with D unclear. The CDR3 has 12 residues. The germline CDR1 and CDR2 sequences are SGHDT and YYEEEE. V dropped 5 bases and J dropped 1 base, with 4 bases sitting between them. CDR3: CASRASYNEQFF. The CDR3, as DNA: TGTGCCAGCAGGGCTTCCTACAATGAGCAGTTCTTC.

The chain carries TRBV6-1 and TRBJ2-7; D is uncertain. V shed 1 base and J shed 2 bases, with 6 bases lying between them. Germline V lookup: CDR1 MNHNS, CDR2 SASEGT. The length of the CDR3 is 13 residues. CDR3 loop: CASSEDATYEQYF. CDR3 nucleotides: TGTGCCAGCAGTGAAGACGCCACCTACGAGCAGTACTTC.

The chain couples TRBV7-2 to TRBJ1-3; D gene ambiguous. Trimming removed 0 bases at V and 0 bases at J, with 6 bases between. CDR3 length equals 15 residues. From germline, CDR1 is SGHTA and CDR2 FQGNSA. CDR3 region: CASSLARLSGNTIYF. As DNA, the CDR3 is TGTGCCAGCAGCTTAGCCCGTCTCTCTGGAAACACCATATATTTT.

The rearrangement joins TRBV14 to TRBJ2-1, with D perhaps matching TRBD2 (6 bases). Germline V gene lookup returns CDR1 SGHDN and CDR2 FVKESK. V lost 0 bases to trimming and J lost 10 bases, with 10 bases between them. There are 13 residues in the CDR3. The chain's CDR3 is CASSQETEGEQFF. The CDR3 nucleotides are TGTGCCAGCAGCCAAGAGACGGAGGGAGAGCAGTTCTTC.

J is TRBJ2-7 and V is TRBV6-1; TRBD2 agrees at 7 bases. This CDR3 is built from 14 residues. Unmatched junction bases numbered 10, after V lost 9 bases and J lost 2 bases. Germline assignment: CDR1 MNHNS and CDR2 SASEGT. CDR3 region: CASARLADTYEQYF. In DNA, the CDR3 is TGTGCCAGTGCACGGCTAGCGGACACCTACGAGCAGTACTTC.

This clone occurred a few times. This chain connects TRBV19 to TRBJ1-4, with a weak D call TRBD1 (6 bases). The germline gives CDR1 LNHDA, CDR2 SQIVND (reference sequence). V was pared by 10 bases and J by 5 bases, with 17 bases between. This CDR3 has 14 amino acids. CDR3 amino acids: CATGHHLNNEKLFF. The CDR3 DNA reads TGTGCCACGGGACACCATCTAAACAATGAAAAACTGTTTTTT.

This clone appeared a single time. The chain uses TRBV7-9 and TRBJ2-7, with 9 bases fitting TRBD2. This CDR3 spans 15 amino acids. The germline V gene encodes CDR1 SEHNR and CDR2 FQNEAQ (reference sequence). The junction had 3 bases not matched to a gene; V was cut back by 1 base and J by 2 bases. CDR3 coding DNA: TGTGCCAGCAGCTTAGTAGTAGCGGGAGCCTACGAGCAGTACTTC. This codes for CASSLVVAGAYEQYF.

The chain employs TRBV19 and TRBJ1-4, with D uncertain. V was cut by 3 bases and J by 5 bases, with 10 bases left in between. This CDR3 has 14 amino acids. The germline V gene encodes CDR1 LNHDA and CDR2 SQIVND (reference sequence). This CDR3 reads CASSISQWNEKLFF. The CDR3, as DNA: TGTGCCAGTAGTATCTCACAGTGGAATGAAAAACTGTTTTTT.

The gene calls are TRBV19 and TRBJ2-1; either TRBD1 or TRBD2 may supply D (5 bases each). This CDR3 has 14 residues. CDR1 is LNHDA and CDR2 is SQIVND in the germline V gene (reference sequence). Trimming shortened V by 1 base and J by 8 bases, and 12 bases separated the two germline ends. This CDR3 reads CASSIGDRTDEQFF. CDR3 in DNA: TGTGCCAGTAGTATAGGGGACCGTACGGATGAGCAGTTCTTC.

V is TRBV7-2 and J is TRBJ2-7; D call uncertain. V lost 1 base to trimming and J lost 3 bases, with 7 bases between them. Germline V gene data show CDR1 as SGHTA and CDR2 as FQGNSA. The length of the CDR3 is 13 residues. CDR3 protein: CASSLVTVYEQYF. The CDR3 nucleotides are TGTGCCAGCAGCTTAGTTACTGTCTACGAGCAGTACTTC.